The table lists the clone carrying this T cell receptor (beta chain) with a few counts. The CDR3 length is 12 residues. Germline assignment: CDR1 MNHNS and CDR2 SASEGT. The V and J ends lost 4 bases and 9 bases respectively, with 10 bases between them. TCRdb fed the 5' RACE reads into MiXCR, producing one record per CDR3 protein. The sample yields some 62,000 distinct CDR3 sequences, more than 25% seen once. Sequenced: tumor-infiltrating naive CD4+ T cells sorted from the breast tumor. Subset of the sample: naive CD4+ T cells, CD4+CD45RA+CD25-. The chain joins TRBV6-1 to TRBJ2-1; no definite D call. This clonotype was obtained from a female donor with breast cancer. CDR3 region: CASSVGRTEQFF. DNA for the CDR3: TGTGCCAGCAGTGTTGGGCGAACTGAGCAGTTCTTC.